The 17 T cell receptor beta chains below were found in one sample sequenced in a study of T cells after posttransplantation cyclophosphamide. TCRdb keeps only in-frame clones here, not all; method: immunoSEQ multiplex PCR. The sample holds approximately 32,000 clones, about 90% seen once. Material for sequencing was PBMCs. The receptors were gathered from a middle-aged woman with a blood cancer, CMV-positive, and with a related stem cell donor.

The chain uses TRBV10-3 and TRBJ2-5, with TRBD2 identical over 8 bases. The CDR3 has 13 amino acids. The V gene end was trimmed by 4 bases and the J gene end by 5 bases; junction bases not matched to a gene: 3. Germline CDR1 and CDR2: ENHRY and SYGVKD. The CDR3 is CAISAGGQETQYF. For the CDR3, the DNA is TGTGCCATCAGTGCGGGGGGGCAGGAGACCCAGTACTTC.

This sequence joins TRBV4-3 and TRBJ1-5, with D maybe TRBD1 (6 bases). Trimming stripped 4 bases from V and 0 bases from J, with 7 bases between. The CDR3 spans 14 residues. The germline CDR1 and CDR2 sequences are LGHNA and YSLEER. CDR3 amino acids: CASSPGVSNQPQHF. CDR3 bases: TGCGCCAGCAGCCCAGGGGTTAGCAATCAGCCCCAGCATTTT.

The rearrangement joins TRBV6-5 to TRBJ2-3, with 10 bases identical to TRBD2. Trimming at V came to 6 bases and at J to 7 bases, leaving 10 bases not matched to a gene. The CDR3 is made up of 15 amino acids. Looked up from germline, CDR1 is MNHEY and CDR2 is SVGAGI. The CDR3 is CASSRERGGRYTQYF. CDR3 in DNA: TGTGCCAGCAGCCGAGAGCGGGGGGGCCGATATACGCAGTATTTT.

This chain uses TRBV5-4 with TRBJ2-3; TRBD1 matches 11 bases. This CDR3 has 14 amino acids. CDR1 SGHNT and CDR2 YYREEE come from the germline V gene (reference sequence). After removal of 5 bases from V and 6 bases from J, the junction contained 5 bases not matched to a gene. The CDR3 reads CASRRDRGTDTQYF. The CDR3 nucleotides read TGTGCCAGCAGGAGGGACAGGGGGACGGATACGCAGTATTTT.

The chain is built from TRBV2 and TRBJ2-5; D might be TRBD1 (6 bases). Germline CDR1 SNHLY, CDR2 FYNNEI. CDR3 length: 13 amino acids. Trimming shortened V by 5 bases and J by 5 bases, and 12 bases separated the two germline ends. CDR3 protein: CASSSGTQETQYF. CDR3 nucleotide sequence: TGTGCCAGCAGTTCCGGGACACAGGAGACCCAGTACTTC. Drawing the rest from reference TRBV2 and TRBJ2-5, the complete variable domain is EPEVTQTPSHQVTQMGQEVILRCVPISNHLYFYWYRQILGQKVEFLVSFYNNEISEKSEIFDDQFSVERPDGSNFTLKIRSTKLEDSAMYFCASSSGTQETQYFGPGTRLLVL.

V is TRBV7-9 and J is TRBJ1-1, with D unresolved. Deletions cut 3 bases from V and 8 bases from J, with 10 bases between. The CDR3 is 12 amino acids. Germline CDR1 is SEHNR and CDR2 is FQNEAQ (reference sequence). The CDR3 nucleotides read TGTGCCAGCAGCTTGGCAGAGGGCGAAGCTTTCTTT. The encoded protein is CASSLAEGEAFF.

This chain joins TRBV15 and TRBJ1-2; 9 bases align to TRBD1. CDR1 is LNHNV and CDR2 is YYDKDF in the germline V gene (reference sequence). The CDR3 sequence is 16 residues long. V lost 4 bases to trimming and J lost 3 bases; unmatched junction nucleotides: 9. The CDR3, as DNA: TGTGCCACCAGCACTCCGGGACAGGGCAAGGACTATGGCTACACCTTC. This translates into CATSTPGQGKDYGYTF.

The V call is TRBV5-4, the J call TRBJ2-5; D is possibly TRBD2 (5 bases). CDR3 size: 17 residues. Germline V CDR1 and CDR2: SGHNT, YYREEE (reference sequence). The V gene lost 1 base and the J gene lost 5 bases, with 21 bases spanning the gap. CDR3 nucleotide sequence: TGTGCCAGCAGCTTGCCCCCATCTATTATGGGCGGGGAGACCCAGTACTTC. Translated: CASSLPPSIMGGETQYF.

In regard to this clone: Other DNA sequences in the same sample also yield this CDR3. The CDR3, as DNA: TGTGCCACCAGCAGAGATCCGACAGGGCCGGGTAGGAATTCACCCCTCCACTTT. Protein product: CATSRDPTGPGRNSPLHF. The genes are TRBV15 and TRBJ1-6, with 7 bases identical to TRBD1. V gave up 0 bases and J gave up 7 bases; unmatched junction bases: 12. Germline V lookup: CDR1 LNHNV, CDR2 YYDKDF (reference sequence). The CDR3 runs to 18 residues.

The gene calls are TRBV7-6 and TRBJ1-2; 7 nucleotides align to TRBD1. V lost 5 bases to trimming and J lost 4 bases; unmatched junction nucleotides: 4. The CDR3 sequence is 13 residues long. The germline V gene encodes CDR1 SGHVS and CDR2 FNYEAQ. CDR3: CASSGGQSYGYTF. Written as DNA, the CDR3 is TGTGCCAGCAGCGGGGGACAGAGCTATGGCTACACCTTC.

The CDR3 DNA follows: TGTGCCAGCAGCTTAGCGGGGGGGTTTCAGGGCGAGCAGTACTTC. Translating gives CASSLAGGFQGEQYF. This chain joins TRBV7-9 and TRBJ2-7, with 7 bases aligning to TRBD2. There are 15 residues in the CDR3. Germline trimming cut 0 bases from V and 6 bases from J; bases unmatched to any gene: 8. Germline V gene data show CDR1 as SEHNR and CDR2 as FQNEAQ (reference sequence).

The chain has TRBV10-3 and TRBJ1-1; 8 bases align to TRBD1. Looked up from germline, CDR1 is ENHRY and CDR2 is SYGVKD. Trimming took 2 bases from V and 1 from J; bases not matched to a gene: 6. The CDR3 has 16 amino acids. CDR3 nucleotide sequence: TGTGCCATCAGTGAGATATCACAGGGGGGGAACACTGAAGCTTTCTTT. Encoded protein: CAISEISQGGNTEAFF.

The chain carries TRBV5-1 and TRBJ1-4, with TRBD1 matching 8 bases. Per germline, CDR1 SGHRS and CDR2 YFSETQ. V lost 8 bases to trimming and J lost 7 bases; unmatched junction nucleotides: 7. The CDR3 sequence is 13 residues long. CDR3 nucleotides: TGCGCCAGTTCGGACAGGGCACCTGAAAAACTGTTTTTT. Encoded protein: CASSDRAPEKLFF.

This clone came up a few times. The CDR3 loop reads CAISESATGGTGNTIYF. CDR3 nucleotides: TGTGCCATCAGTGAGTCTGCGACAGGGGGCACTGGAAACACCATATATTTT. V and J are TRBV10-3 and TRBJ1-3, with TRBD1 matching 10 bases. J gave up 2 bases and V 0 bases, and 4 bases lay outside the gene matches. CDR1 is ENHRY and CDR2 is SYGVKD in the germline V gene. The CDR3 length is 17 residues.

The chain couples TRBV6-5 to TRBJ2-1; 8 bases line up with TRBD2. The V gene's germline CDR1 is MNHEY and CDR2 SVGAGI. This CDR3 comprises 14 residues. V was clipped by 6 bases and J by 7 bases; unmatched bases: 8. CDR3 coding DNA: TGTGCCAGCAGCCTCACCGGGGGGGTTAATGAGCAGTTCTTC. The encoded protein is CASSLTGGVNEQFF.

The chain employs TRBV2 and TRBJ2-1; 13 bases match TRBD2. Germline CDR1 reads SNHLY; CDR2 reads FYNNEI. J gave up 4 bases and V 6 bases, and 3 bases lay outside the gene matches. This CDR3 comprises 15 residues. The CDR3 DNA reads TGTGCCAGCAGGGGGACTAGCGGGGCATACAATGAGCAGTTCTTC. Its protein product is CASRGTSGAYNEQFF.

The chain uses TRBV5-1 and TRBJ2-7, with 7 bases fitting TRBD2. J gave up 1 base and V 6 bases, and 10 bases lay outside the gene matches. CDR3 size: 15 residues. Looked up from germline, CDR1 is SGHRS and CDR2 is YFSETQ. DNA for the CDR3: TGCGCCAGCACCTTCTTTCCGGGGGGATCCTACGAGCAGTACTTC. As protein: CASTFFPGGSYEQYF.